This T cell receptor beta chain was sequenced in a study of siplizumab effects on memory and regulatory T cells. The protocol was immunoSEQ multiplex PCR, while the TCRdb copy is restricted to in-frame clones and leaves out a portion. The table has nearly 85,000 clones, just under 95% seen once; the top ten hold around a sixth. The TCR was taken from a human donor in good health. Sequenced: CD8+ T cells sorted from blood.

CDR3 bases: TGTGCCAGCAGCTCCCTTTCCGGGACTAGCTTTAATGAGCAGTTCTTC. It specifies CASSSLSGTSFNEQFF. The chain employs TRBV7-9 and TRBJ2-1; 9 nucleotides align to TRBD2. The CDR3 has 16 residues. Germline lookup yields CDR1 SEHNR and CDR2 FQNEAQ (reference sequence). The V gene end was trimmed by 4 bases and the J gene end by 7 bases; junction bases not matched to a gene: 11.